This is a list of T cell receptor beta chains from one sample in a study of CD8 T cells in ankylosing spondylitis. TCRdb ran MiXCR on the 5' RACE reads and lists one entry per CDR3 protein. The table lists about 250,000 distinct CDR3 sequences, approximately 8.4% of them singletons. The sample comprised blood, either unsorted or a sorted T cell fraction (not recorded which). Every receptor here comes from a female donor with ankylosing spondylitis or in good health (not recorded which). Both conserved end residues are part of each CDR3. Each record gives: CDR3 length, J gene, D gene, clone size, V gene, CDR3 DNA, CDR3 protein. A D gene is named only where the DNA matches it firmly. A clone size is listed for some rows: how often the clone was seen (once, few, many), or a class if it is expanded.

length: 13; J: TRBJ2-4; D: TRBD2; size: few; V: TRBV7-2; DNA: TGTGCCAGCAGTTCTAGCGGCACAACCATTCAGTACTTC; CDR3: CASSSSGTTIQYF
length: 18; J: TRBJ1-1; D: -; size: few; V: TRBV10-3; DNA: TGTGCCGTCCATAGACAGAAGGGGGGCCCCCACATGAACACTGAAGCTTTCTTT; CDR3: CAVHRQKGGPHMNTEAFF
length: 16; J: TRBJ2-1; D: TRBD1; size: many; V: TRBV7-8; DNA: TGTGCCAGCAGCTTTACCGGGACAGCGACTTACAATGAGCAGTTCTTC; CDR3: CASSFTGTATYNEQFF
length: 15; J: TRBJ2-1; D: -; size: few; V: TRBV3-1; DNA: TGTGCCTGCAGCCAACGTGGGAGCTCCTACAATGAGCAGTTCTTC; CDR3: CACSQRGSSYNEQFF
length: 12; J: TRBJ2-3; D: -; size: many; V: TRBV20-1; DNA: TGCAGCGCCATTCTCATCACAGATACGCAGTATTTT; CDR3: CSAILITDTQYF
length: 15; J: TRBJ2-5; D: TRBD2; size: many; V: TRBV6-2/TRBV6-3; DNA: TGTGCCAGCAGCCCTCGGAGCGGGAGATGGGAGACCCAGTACTTC; CDR3: CASSPRSGRWETQYF
length: 13; J: TRBJ1-1; D: -; size: many; V: TRBV5-5; DNA: TGTGCCAGCAGCTTTACTTTGAACACTGAAGCTTTCTTT; CDR3: CASSFTLNTEAFF
length: 15; J: TRBJ1-2; D: -; size: many; V: TRBV7-2; DNA: TGTGCCAGCAGCTTAACACCGCGATCTAACTATGGCTACACCTTC; CDR3: CASSLTPRSNYGYTF
length: 13; J: TRBJ2-5; D: -; size: many; V: TRBV5-6; DNA: TGTGCCAGCAGCTTTGGGCGGGGAGAGACCCAGTACTTC; CDR3: CASSFGRGETQYF
length: 15; J: TRBJ2-1; D: -; size: many; V: TRBV12-3/TRBV12-4; DNA: TGTGCCAGCAGTCCACGGGCGGGGCGGAGGGATGAGCAGTTCTTC; CDR3: CASSPRAGRRDEQFF
length: 15; J: TRBJ2-7; D: TRBD2; size: many; V: TRBV7-8; DNA: TGTGCCAGCAGCTCCACTAGCGGGAGAATCCACGAGCAGTACTTC; CDR3: CASSSTSGRIHEQYF
length: 13; J: TRBJ2-7; D: -; size: -; V: TRBV30; DNA: TGTGCCTGGAGAGGTGGACCTCCCTACGAGCAGTACTTC; CDR3: CAWRGGPPYEQYF
length: 13; J: TRBJ2-1; D: -; size: many; V: TRBV12-3/TRBV12-4; DNA: TGTGCCAGCAGTCCTACCCTGGCGAATGAGCAGTTCTTC; CDR3: CASSPTLANEQFF
length: 18; J: TRBJ2-3; D: TRBD2; size: many; V: TRBV11-2; DNA: TGTGCCAGCAGCTCCTGGCCCAAGCGGGAGGGCAGTACAGATACGCAGTATTTT; CDR3: CASSSWPKREGSTDTQYF
length: 13; J: TRBJ2-7; D: -; size: many; V: TRBV2; DNA: TGTGCCAGCAGTTTAGGGTTTCCCTACGAGCAGTACTTC; CDR3: CASSLGFPYEQYF
length: 14; J: TRBJ2-1; D: TRBD2; size: many; V: TRBV6-1; DNA: TGTGCCAGCTTTGGGCGGGAGCCCCTCGGTGAGCAGTTCTTC; CDR3: CASFGREPLGEQFF